This TCR beta chain was sequenced in a study of OX40 agonist ivuxolimab in advanced cancers. Whole-study context: The drug used for patients, ivuxolimab, was an agonistic anti-OX40 (CD134) antibody. Allowance was made for prior anti-PD-1, anti-PD-L1 or anti-CTLA-4 therapy, and approximately 40% had some. The study, taken as a whole, reports: At 0.1 to 3.0 mg/kg, clonal expansion of CD4+ and CD8+ blood T cells had occurred by week 6.

The V and J ends lost 7 bases and 2 bases respectively, with 18 bases between them. The CDR3 loop spans 16 amino acids. CDR1 is SGHTA and CDR2 is FQGTGA in the germline V gene. With autoimmune disease history or systemic immunosuppression, patients were excluded. Only in-frame clones appear in the TCRdb table, and some are missing; sequencing was by immunoSEQ multiplex PCR. The table shows about 84,000 clones, with 80% to 90% occurring only once. With respect to this clone: Its antigen is undetermined.

Here the sequenced sample was CD4+ or CD8+ T cells sorted from blood, taken in a trial of the OX40 agonist ivuxolimab. The J gene is TRBJ2-1, the V gene TRBV7-3; a weak D match, TRBD2 (6 bases). The receptor's source is an adult with an advanced solid tumor such as melanoma, head and neck, liver or kidney cancer. CDR3 sequence (DNA): TGTGCCAGCACCGCAAAGGGGACTCGCGCCTACAATGAGCAGTTCTTC. This gives the protein CASTAKGTRAYNEQFF.